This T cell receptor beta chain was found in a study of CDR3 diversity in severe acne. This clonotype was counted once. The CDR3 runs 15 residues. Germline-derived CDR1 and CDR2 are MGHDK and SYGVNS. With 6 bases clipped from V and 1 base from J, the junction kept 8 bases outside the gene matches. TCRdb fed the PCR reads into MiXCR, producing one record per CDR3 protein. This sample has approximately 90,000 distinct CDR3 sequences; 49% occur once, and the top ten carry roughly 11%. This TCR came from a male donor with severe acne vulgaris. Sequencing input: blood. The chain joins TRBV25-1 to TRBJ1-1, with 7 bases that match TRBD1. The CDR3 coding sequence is TGTGCCAGCAGCTTGTTTAGGGACAGGAACACTGAAGCTTTCTTT. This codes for CASSLFRDRNTEAFF.